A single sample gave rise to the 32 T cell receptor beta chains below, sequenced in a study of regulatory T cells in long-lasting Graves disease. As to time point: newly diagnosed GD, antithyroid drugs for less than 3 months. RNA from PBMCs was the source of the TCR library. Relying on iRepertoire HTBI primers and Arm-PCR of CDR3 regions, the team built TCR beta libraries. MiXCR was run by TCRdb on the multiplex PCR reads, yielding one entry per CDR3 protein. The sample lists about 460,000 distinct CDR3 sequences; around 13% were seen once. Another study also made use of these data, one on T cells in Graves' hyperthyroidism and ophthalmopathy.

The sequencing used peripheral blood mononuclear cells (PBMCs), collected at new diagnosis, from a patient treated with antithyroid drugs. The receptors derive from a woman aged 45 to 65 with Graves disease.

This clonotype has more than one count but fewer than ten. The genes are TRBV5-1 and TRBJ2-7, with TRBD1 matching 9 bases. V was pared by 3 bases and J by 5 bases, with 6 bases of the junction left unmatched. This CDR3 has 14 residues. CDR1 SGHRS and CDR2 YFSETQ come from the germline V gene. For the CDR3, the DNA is TGCGCCAGCAGCTCCTGGACAGGGGCCGACGAGCAGTACTTC. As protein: CASSSWTGADEQYF.

DNA for the CDR3: TGTGCCAGCAGTTTAAATAGACTAGCGGACCGGTTCTTC. Amino acid sequence: CASSLNRLADRFF. This chain links TRBV27 with TRBJ2-1; 9 bases match TRBD2. V shed 2 bases and J 15 bases; nucleotides not matched to a gene: 8. The germline CDR1 and CDR2 sequences are MNHEY and SMNVEV (reference sequence). This CDR3 has 13 residues.

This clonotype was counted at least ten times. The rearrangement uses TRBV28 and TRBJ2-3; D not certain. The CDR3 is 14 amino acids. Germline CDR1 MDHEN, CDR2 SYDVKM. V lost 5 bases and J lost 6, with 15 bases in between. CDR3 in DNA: TGTGCCAGCAGTCAGACAATTCGCGGTGATACGCAGTATTTT. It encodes CASSQTIRGDTQYF. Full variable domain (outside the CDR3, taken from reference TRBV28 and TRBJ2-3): DVKVTQSSRYLVKRTGEKVFLECVQDMDHENMFWYRQDPGLGLRLIYFSYDVKMKEKGDIPEGYSVSREKKERFSLILESASTNQTSMYLCASSQTIRGDTQYFGPGTRLTVL.

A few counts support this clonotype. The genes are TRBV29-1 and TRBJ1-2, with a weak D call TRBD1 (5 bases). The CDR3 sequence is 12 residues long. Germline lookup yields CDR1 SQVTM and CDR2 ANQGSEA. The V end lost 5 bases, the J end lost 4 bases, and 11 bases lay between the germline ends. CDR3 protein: CSVWDLGYGYTF. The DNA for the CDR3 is TGCAGCGTTTGGGACCTAGGCTATGGCTACACCTTC.

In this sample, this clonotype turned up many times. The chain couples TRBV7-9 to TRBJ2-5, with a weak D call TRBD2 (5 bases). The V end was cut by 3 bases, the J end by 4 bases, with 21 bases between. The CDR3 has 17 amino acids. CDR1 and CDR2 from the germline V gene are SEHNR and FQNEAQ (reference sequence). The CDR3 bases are TGTGCCAGCAGCTTGCTGTGGGAGACTGTGTCCCCAGAGACCCAGTACTTC. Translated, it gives CASSLLWETVSPETQYF. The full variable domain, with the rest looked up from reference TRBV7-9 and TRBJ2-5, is DTGVSQNPRHKITKRGQNVTFRCDPISEHNRLYWYRQTLGQGPEFLTYFQNEAQLEKSRLLSDRFSAERPKGSFSTLEIQRTEQGDSAMYLCASSLLWETVSPETQYFGPGTRLLVL.

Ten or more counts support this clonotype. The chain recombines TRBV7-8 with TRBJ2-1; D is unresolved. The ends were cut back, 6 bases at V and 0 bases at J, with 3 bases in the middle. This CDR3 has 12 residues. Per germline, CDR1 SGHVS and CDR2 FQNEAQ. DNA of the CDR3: TGTGCCAGCAGTGACTCCTACAATGAGCAGTTCTTC. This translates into CASSDSYNEQFF.

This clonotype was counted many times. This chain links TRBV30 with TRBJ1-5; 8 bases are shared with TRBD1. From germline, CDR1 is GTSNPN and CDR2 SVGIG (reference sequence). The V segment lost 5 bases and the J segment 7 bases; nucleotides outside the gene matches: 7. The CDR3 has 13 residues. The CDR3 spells CAWDGQGNQPQHF. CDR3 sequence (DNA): TGTGCCTGGGATGGACAGGGTAACCAGCCCCAGCATTTT.

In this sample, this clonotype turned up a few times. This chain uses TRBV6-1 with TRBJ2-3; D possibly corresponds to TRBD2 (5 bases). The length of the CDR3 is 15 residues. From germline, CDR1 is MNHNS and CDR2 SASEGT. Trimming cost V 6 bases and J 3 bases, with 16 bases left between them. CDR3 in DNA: TGTGCCAGCAGGGGGAGAGGGTTGCGGACAGATACGCAGTATTTT. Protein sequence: CASRGRGLRTDTQYF.

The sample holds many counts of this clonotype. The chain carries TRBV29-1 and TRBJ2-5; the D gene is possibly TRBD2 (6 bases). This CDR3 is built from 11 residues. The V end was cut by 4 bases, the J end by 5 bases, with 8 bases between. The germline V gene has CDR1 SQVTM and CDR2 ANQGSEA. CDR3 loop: CSVVEGETQYF. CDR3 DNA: TGCAGCGTTGTGGAGGGGGAGACCCAGTACTTC.

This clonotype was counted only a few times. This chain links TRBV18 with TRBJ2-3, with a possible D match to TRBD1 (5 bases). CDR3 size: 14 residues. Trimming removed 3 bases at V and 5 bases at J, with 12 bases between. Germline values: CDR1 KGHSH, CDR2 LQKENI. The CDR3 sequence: CASSPLKGVDTQYF. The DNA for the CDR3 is TGTGCCAGCTCACCGCTCAAAGGGGTAGATACGCAGTATTTT.

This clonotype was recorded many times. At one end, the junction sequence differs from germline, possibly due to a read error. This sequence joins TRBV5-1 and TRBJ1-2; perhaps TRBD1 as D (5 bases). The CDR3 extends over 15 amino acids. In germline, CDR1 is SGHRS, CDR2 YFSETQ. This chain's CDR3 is CASSPGLEGSAGYTF. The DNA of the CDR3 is TGTGCCAGCAGCCCGGGCTTGGAGGGGTCGGCTGGCTACACCTTC.

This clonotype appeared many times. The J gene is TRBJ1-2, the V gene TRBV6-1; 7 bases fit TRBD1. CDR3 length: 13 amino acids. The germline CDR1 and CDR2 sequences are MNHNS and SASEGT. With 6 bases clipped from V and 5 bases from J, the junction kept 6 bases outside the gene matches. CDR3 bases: TGTGCCAGCAGAACTACAGGGGAGTATGGCTACACCTTC. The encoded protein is CASRTTGEYGYTF.

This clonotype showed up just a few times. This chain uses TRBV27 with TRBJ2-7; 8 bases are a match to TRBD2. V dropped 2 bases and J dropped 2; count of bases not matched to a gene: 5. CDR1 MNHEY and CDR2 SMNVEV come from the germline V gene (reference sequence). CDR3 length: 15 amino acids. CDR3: CASSLKLAETYEQYF. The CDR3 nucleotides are TGTGCCAGCAGTTTAAAACTAGCGGAAACCTACGAGCAGTACTTC.

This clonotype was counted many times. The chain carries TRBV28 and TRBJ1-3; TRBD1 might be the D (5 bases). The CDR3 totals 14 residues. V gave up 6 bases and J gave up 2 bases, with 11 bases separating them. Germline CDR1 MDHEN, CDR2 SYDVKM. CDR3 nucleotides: TGTGCCAGCAGCTTGTCAGGGACTGGAAACACCATATATTTT. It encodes CASSLSGTGNTIYF.

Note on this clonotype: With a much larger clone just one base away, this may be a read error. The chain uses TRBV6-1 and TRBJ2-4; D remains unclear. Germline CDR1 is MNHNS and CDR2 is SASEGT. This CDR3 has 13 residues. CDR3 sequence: CASSAGPENVQYF. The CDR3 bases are TGTGCCAGCAGTGCAGGACCAGAAAACGTTCAGTACTTC.

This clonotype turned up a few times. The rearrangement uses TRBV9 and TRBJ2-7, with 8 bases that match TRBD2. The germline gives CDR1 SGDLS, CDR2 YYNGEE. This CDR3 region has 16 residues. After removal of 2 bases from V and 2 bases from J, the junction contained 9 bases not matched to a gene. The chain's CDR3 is CASSVSAGGLPYEQYF. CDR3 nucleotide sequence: TGTGCCAGCAGCGTTTCCGCGGGAGGCCTACCCTACGAGCAGTACTTC.

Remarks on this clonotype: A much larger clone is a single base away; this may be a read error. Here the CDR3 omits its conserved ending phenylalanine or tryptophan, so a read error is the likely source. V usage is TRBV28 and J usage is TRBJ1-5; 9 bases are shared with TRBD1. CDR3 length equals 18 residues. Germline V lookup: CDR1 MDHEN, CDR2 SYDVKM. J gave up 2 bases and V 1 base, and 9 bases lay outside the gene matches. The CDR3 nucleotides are TGTGCCAGCAGTTTATACTGGCCGGGACAGGGAGGCAATCAGCCCCAGCATTCT. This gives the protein CASSLYWPGQGGNQPQHS.

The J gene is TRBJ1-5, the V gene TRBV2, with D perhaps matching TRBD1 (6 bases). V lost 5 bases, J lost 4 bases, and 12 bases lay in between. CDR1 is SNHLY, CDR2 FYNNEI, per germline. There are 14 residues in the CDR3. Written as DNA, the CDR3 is TGTGCCAGCAGTCGGCGACAGGCTAATCAGCCCCAGCATTTT. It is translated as CASSRRQANQPQHF.

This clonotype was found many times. The CDR3 protein is CASRGLAIFTDTQYF. CDR3 nucleotides: TGTGCCAGCAGGGGACTAGCGATATTCACAGATACGCAGTATTTT. This chain links TRBV27 with TRBJ2-3; 10 bases map to TRBD2. Losses at the gene ends were 6 bases for V and 2 bases for J; bases not matched to a gene: 5. The CDR3 loop spans 15 amino acids. Germline CDR1 and CDR2: MNHEY and SMNVEV (reference sequence).

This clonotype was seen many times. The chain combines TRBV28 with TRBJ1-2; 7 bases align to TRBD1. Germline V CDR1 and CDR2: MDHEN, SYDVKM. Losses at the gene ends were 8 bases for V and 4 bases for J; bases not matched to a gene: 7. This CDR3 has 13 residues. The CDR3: CASHPGGGYGYTF. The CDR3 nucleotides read TGTGCCAGCCACCCAGGGGGAGGCTATGGCTACACCTTC.

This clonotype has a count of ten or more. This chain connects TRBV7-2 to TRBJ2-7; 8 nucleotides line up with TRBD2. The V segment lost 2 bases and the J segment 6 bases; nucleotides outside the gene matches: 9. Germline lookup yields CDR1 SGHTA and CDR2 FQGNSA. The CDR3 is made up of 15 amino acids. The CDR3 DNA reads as TGTGCCAGCAGCTTATGGAGCGGGAGTTCCGGCGAGCAGTACTTC. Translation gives CASSLWSGSSGEQYF. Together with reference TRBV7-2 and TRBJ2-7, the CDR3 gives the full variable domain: GAGVSQSPSNKVTEKGKDVELRCDPISGHTALYWYRQSLGQGLEFLIYFQGNSAPDKSGLPSDRFSAERTGGSVSTLTIQRTQQEDSAVYLCASSLWSGSSGEQYFGPGTRLTVT.

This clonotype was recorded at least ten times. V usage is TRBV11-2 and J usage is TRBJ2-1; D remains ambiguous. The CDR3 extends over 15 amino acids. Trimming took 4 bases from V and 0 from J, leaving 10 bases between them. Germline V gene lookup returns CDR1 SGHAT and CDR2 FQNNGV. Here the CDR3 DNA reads TGTGCCAGCAGCTCCCTACTGCTCTCCTACAATGAGCAGTTCTTC. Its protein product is CASSSLLLSYNEQFF.

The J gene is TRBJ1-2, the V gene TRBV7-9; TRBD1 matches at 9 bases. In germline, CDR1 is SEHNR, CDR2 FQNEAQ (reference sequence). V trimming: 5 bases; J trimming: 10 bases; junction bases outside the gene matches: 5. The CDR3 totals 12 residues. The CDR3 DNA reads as TGTGCCAGCAGCCGGGACAGGGAGATCTACACCTTC. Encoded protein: CASSRDREIYTF.

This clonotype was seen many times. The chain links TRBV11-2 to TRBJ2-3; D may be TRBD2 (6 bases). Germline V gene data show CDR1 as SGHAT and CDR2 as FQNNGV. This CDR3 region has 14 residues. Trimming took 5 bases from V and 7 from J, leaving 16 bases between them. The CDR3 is CASSPLADTYTQYF. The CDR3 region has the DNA TGTGCCAGCAGCCCCTTAGCGGATACTTATACGCAGTATTTT.

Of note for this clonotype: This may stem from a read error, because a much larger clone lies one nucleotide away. CDR3 nucleotide sequence: TGTGCCAGCAGCCCGGGACAGGGAAGGGGTTCTGGAACCACCATATATTTT. Its translation: CASSPGQGRGSGTTIYF. The chain combines TRBV11-3 with TRBJ1-3, with TRBD1 matching over 9 bases. CDR3 length: 17 amino acids. The germline gives CDR1 SGHNT, CDR2 YENEEA.

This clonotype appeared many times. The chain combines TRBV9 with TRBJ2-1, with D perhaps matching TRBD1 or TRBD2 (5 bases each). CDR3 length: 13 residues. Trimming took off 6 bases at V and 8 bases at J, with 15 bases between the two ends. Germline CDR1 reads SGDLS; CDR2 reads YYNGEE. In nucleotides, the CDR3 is TGTGCCAGCACCCTAGGCCCGGGACATGAGCAGTTCTTC. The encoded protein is CASTLGPGHEQFF.

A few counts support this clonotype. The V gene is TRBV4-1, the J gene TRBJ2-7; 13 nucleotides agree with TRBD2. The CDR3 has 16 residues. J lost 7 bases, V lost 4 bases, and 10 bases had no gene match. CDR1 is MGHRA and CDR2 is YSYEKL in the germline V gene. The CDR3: CASSLRTSGSSREQYF. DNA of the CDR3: TGCGCCAGCAGCCTAAGGACTAGCGGGAGTTCTCGGGAGCAGTACTTC.

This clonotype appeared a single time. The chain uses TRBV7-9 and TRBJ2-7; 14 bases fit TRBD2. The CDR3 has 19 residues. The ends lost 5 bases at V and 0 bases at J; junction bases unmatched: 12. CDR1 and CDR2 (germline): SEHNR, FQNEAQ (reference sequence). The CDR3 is CASSRLLTSGRGSSYEQYF. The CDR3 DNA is TGTGCCAGCAGCCGTCTATTGACTAGCGGGAGGGGGAGCTCCTACGAGCAGTACTTC.

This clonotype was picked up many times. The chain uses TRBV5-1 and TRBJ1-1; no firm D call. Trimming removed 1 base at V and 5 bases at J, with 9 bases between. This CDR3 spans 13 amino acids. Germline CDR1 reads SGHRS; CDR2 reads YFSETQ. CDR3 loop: CASSLSTGTEAFF. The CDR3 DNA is TGCGCCAGCAGCTTGTCCACGGGGACTGAAGCTTTCTTT.

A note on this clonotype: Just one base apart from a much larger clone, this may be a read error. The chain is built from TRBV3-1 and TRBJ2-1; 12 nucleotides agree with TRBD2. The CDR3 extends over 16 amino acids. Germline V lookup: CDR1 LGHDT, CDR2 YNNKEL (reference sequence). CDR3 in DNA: TGTGCCAGCAGCCAAGATCTAGCGGGAGGGCTCTCTGAGCAGCTCTTC. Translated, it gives CASSQDLAGGLSEQLF.

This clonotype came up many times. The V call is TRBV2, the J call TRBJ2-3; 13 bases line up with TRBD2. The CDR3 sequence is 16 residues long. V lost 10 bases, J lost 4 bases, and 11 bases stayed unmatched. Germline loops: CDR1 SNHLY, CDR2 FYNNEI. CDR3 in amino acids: CATQPGLAGEADTQYF. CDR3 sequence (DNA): TGTGCCACACAACCAGGACTAGCGGGAGAAGCAGATACGCAGTATTTT.

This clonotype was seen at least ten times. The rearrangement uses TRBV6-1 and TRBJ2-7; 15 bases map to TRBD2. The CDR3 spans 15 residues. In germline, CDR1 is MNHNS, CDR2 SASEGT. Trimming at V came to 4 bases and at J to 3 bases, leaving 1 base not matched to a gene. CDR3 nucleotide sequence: TGTGCCAGCAGTGGGGGACTAGCGGGGGGCTACGAGCAGTACTTC. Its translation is CASSGGLAGGYEQYF.